This TCR beta chain was documented in a study of T cell responses to AZD1222 COVID-19 vaccine. To note about this clone: Its antigen is not identified.

Second doses at about 4 or about 12 weeks were pooled. Study outcomes and limitations: Regions left unmutated in variants are reportedly the target of nearly half of spike-specific TCRs. Repertoire collection took place solely once the T cell response had peaked. The donor group comprised mostly white British people and more females; the analysis possibly underestimated clonal diversity.

Assay used: immunoSEQ multiplex PCR; TCRdb lists only in-frame clones, some missing. The sample holds about 150,000 clones; about 89% are singletons and the top ten take 3.8%. V was clipped by 0 bases and J by 3 bases; unmatched bases: 4. The CDR3 sequence is 15 residues long. Germline V gene lookup returns CDR1 SGHRS and CDR2 YFSETQ. Sequencing used peripheral blood, obtained 28 days after the second AZD1222 dose. This clonotype was sampled from an adult who received the AZD1222 COVID-19 vaccine. The chain combines TRBV5-1 with TRBJ1-2; 8 bases are shared with TRBD1. CDR3 region: CASSLGQGIHYGYTF. In DNA, the CDR3 is TGCGCCAGCAGCTTGGGACAGGGGATACACTATGGCTACACCTTC.